This T cell receptor beta chain was captured in a study of human T cells and chemical hapten exposure. The library attached unique molecular identifiers to individual cDNA molecules. TCRdb reprocessed the RACE reads via MiXCR and lists one record per CDR3 protein. The sample includes about 73,000 distinct CDR3 sequences, 6.5% to 10% of them seen just once. Study findings and constraints: Those TCRs sitting above 1 in 1000 frequency stayed the same with DPC sensitization.

Time point given: patch test 2, 6 weeks after DPC sensitization. Described treatment: therapeutic diphenylcyclopropenone sensitization with weekly scalp DPC. The study extracted total RNA from unfractionated whole blood. This clonotype was detected ten times or more. As yet, its antigen is unknown. Trimming pared 3 bases from V and 8 bases from J, leaving 6 bases between. The CDR3 consists of 11 residues. CDR1 ENHRY and CDR2 SYGVKD come from the germline V gene. Sequencing used whole blood, obtained in connection with sensitization to the hapten diphenylcyclopropenone (DPC). The rearrangement uses TRBV10-3 and TRBJ2-3; D not certain. This receptor was taken from a woman aged 45-65 years with alopecia areata. Some clones in this sample may be carry-over from other donors' samples. Here the CDR3 reads CAISEEGTQYF. CDR3 coding DNA: TGTGCCATCAGTGAAGAAGGTACGCAGTATTTT.